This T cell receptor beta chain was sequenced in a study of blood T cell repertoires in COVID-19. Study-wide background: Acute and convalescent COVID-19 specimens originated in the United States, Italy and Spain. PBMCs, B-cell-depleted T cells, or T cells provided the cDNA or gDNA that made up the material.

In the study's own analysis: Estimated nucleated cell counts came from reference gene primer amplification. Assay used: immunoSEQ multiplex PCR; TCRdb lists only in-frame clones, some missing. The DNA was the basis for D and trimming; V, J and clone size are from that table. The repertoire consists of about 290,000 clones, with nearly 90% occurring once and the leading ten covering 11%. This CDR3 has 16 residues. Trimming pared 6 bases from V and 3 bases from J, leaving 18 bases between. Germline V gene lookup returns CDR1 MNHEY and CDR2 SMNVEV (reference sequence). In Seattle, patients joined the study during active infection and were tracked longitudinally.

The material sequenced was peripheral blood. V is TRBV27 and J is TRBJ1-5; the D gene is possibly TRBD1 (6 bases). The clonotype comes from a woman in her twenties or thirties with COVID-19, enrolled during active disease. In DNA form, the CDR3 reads TGTGCCAGCAGACTTAGGTGGGACACCCTCAATCAGCCCCAGCATTTT. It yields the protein CASRLRWDTLNQPQHF.